This T cell receptor (beta chain) comes out of a study of cytomegalovirus exposure and HLA in healthy donors. Study conclusions and caveats: The Asian-associated ancestry cluster reportedly had fewer N-insertions than the roughly 720-donor mean in a later analysis. Rarity marked most TCR sequences, yet some public TCRs occurred in many donors.

PCR employed 60 Vbeta and 13 Jbeta primers. Only in-frame clones appear in the TCRdb table, and some are missing; sequencing was by immunoSEQ multiplex PCR. Of about 100,000 clones listed, about 75% are singletons. A remark on this clone: Antigen: not known.

Germline trimming cut 3 bases from V and 6 bases from J; bases unmatched to any gene: 16. From germline, CDR1 is SGDLS and CDR2 YYNGEE. The CDR3 covers 17 residues. The J gene is TRBJ1-2, the V gene TRBV9, with TRBD1 matching over 8 bases. The sequenced sample was PBMCs. This sequence was found in a man aged 35 to 55 in good health and CMV-seropositive. The CDR3 region has the DNA TGTGCCAGCAGCGCCGGGGGAGGACAGGGACCGCACCATGGCTACACCTTC. Translating it yields CASSAGGGQGPHHGYTF.